The next 14 T cell receptor beta chains were all read from a single sample in a study of blood T cell repertoires in COVID-19. Measured with immunoSEQ multiplex PCR; TCRdb has only the in-frame clones, and not every one. The top ten clones hold 6.5% to 8.5% of a sample with about 160,000 clones, 88% of them seen once. Sequenced: PBMCs or T cells enriched from blood (not recorded which). Receptors were obtained from a woman aged 45-59 years who had recovered from COVID-19.

This chain links TRBV9 with TRBJ2-7, with D possibly matching TRBD2 (6 bases). This CDR3 comprises 17 residues. V lost 0 bases, J lost 6 bases, and 22 bases lay in between. In germline, CDR1 is SGDLS, CDR2 YYNGEE. CDR3 bases: TGTGCCAGCAGCGTAGCGGAAGGAGGAGGGCCCGGAGGCGAGCAGTACTTC. Translated, it gives CASSVAEGGGPGGEQYF.

About this clone itself: An end of the junction does not agree with germline; a read error may underlie this. The V and J genes are TRBV5-1 and TRBJ1-1; D might be TRBD1 (6 bases). The CDR3 consists of 14 residues. Germline V gene lookup returns CDR1 SGHRS and CDR2 YFSETQ. DNA for the CDR3: TGCGCCAGCAGTTTGGAACAGGGTAACACTGAAGCTTTCTTT. Amino acid sequence: CASSLEQGNTEAFF.

The chain uses TRBV2 and TRBJ2-5, with a tentative D call TRBD2 (5 bases). The germline V gene has CDR1 SNHLY and CDR2 FYNNEI. V shed 6 bases and J shed 1 base, with 9 bases lying between them. CDR3 length equals 13 residues. The CDR3 nucleotides read TGTGCCAGCAGACGGGAACTCCAAGAGACCCAGTACTTC. Its translation: CASRRELQETQYF.

The chain links TRBV6-5 to TRBJ1-4, with a tentative D call TRBD1 (6 bases). Trimming took off 0 bases at V and 8 bases at J, with 13 bases between the two ends. CDR3 length: 15 amino acids. The germline gives CDR1 MNHEY, CDR2 SVGAGI. As DNA, the CDR3 is TGTGCCAGCAGTTACTCGAGGGGGGGGTACGAAAAACTGTTTTTT. Residues: CASSYSRGGYEKLFF.

J is TRBJ1-1 and V is TRBV2; D remains unclear. V dropped 5 bases and J dropped 3 bases, with 10 bases sitting between them. The CDR3 runs to 13 residues. The germline V gene has CDR1 SNHLY and CDR2 FYNNEI. The CDR3 region is CASSQTPYTEAFF. CDR3 DNA: TGTGCCAGCAGTCAGACACCTTACACTGAAGCTTTCTTT.

The rearrangement joins TRBV7-2 to TRBJ2-1, with TRBD2 matching 10 bases. The CDR3 consists of 16 residues. Germline V gene sequence: CDR1 SGHTA, CDR2 FQGNSA. Trimming removed 1 base from V and 4 bases from J; junction bases left unmatched: 4. As DNA, the CDR3 is TGTGCCAGCAGCTTAGGGATAGCGGGGGGATACAATGAGCAGTTCTTC. It encodes CASSLGIAGGYNEQFF.

The J gene is TRBJ2-5, the V gene TRBV10-3, with D perhaps TRBD1 (7 bases). Germline CDR1 and CDR2: ENHRY and SYGVKD. V dropped 0 bases and J dropped 4 bases, with 9 bases sitting between them. This CDR3 is 14 amino acids long. The CDR3 protein is CAISESQGGETQYF. The CDR3 DNA is TGTGCCATCAGTGAGTCCCAGGGGGGAGAGACCCAGTACTTC.

The rearrangement links TRBV24-1 to TRBJ1-1, with D possibly matching TRBD1 (5 bases). CDR3 length: 13 residues. From germline, CDR1 is KGHDR and CDR2 SFDVKD. The V end was cut by 4 bases, the J end by 0 bases, with 5 bases between. CDR3 nucleotides: TGTGCCACCAGTGAAGGGGTGAACACTGAAGCTTTCTTT. As protein: CATSEGVNTEAFF.

The chain carries TRBV6-6 and TRBJ2-1; D not resolved. The ends were cut back, 6 bases at V and 7 bases at J, with 7 bases in the middle. CDR1 is MNHNY and CDR2 is SVGAGI in the germline V gene (reference sequence). This CDR3 comprises 11 residues. The CDR3 region is CASSPVNEQFF. CDR3 DNA: TGTGCCAGCAGCCCAGTGAATGAGCAGTTCTTC.

The V call is TRBV6-2 or TRBV6-3, the J call TRBJ1-5; possibly TRBD1 for D (6 bases). The germline V gene has CDR1 MNHEY and CDR2 SVGEGT. This CDR3 is built from 16 residues. V was trimmed by 3 bases and J by 1 base, leaving 13 bases between them. CDR3 sequence: CASSYKTGLSNQPQHF. The CDR3 DNA is TGTGCCAGCAGTTATAAGACAGGATTAAGCAATCAGCCCCAGCATTTT.

The V call is TRBV19, the J call TRBJ1-1; 7 bases are a match to TRBD1. Per the germline V gene, CDR1 is LNHDA and CDR2 is SQIVND (reference sequence). This CDR3 spans 13 amino acids. V shed 7 bases and J 2 bases; nucleotides not matched to a gene: 4. The chain's CDR3 is CASNRGRNTEAFF. The DNA of the CDR3 is TGTGCCAGTAACAGGGGCAGAAACACTGAAGCTTTCTTT.

V usage is TRBV11-2 and J usage is TRBJ2-7, with 10 bases lining up with TRBD1. This CDR3 region has 14 residues. The V gene end was trimmed by 1 base and the J gene end by 7 bases; junction bases not matched to a gene: 4. Germline CDR1 SGHAT, CDR2 FQNNGV. The CDR3 coding sequence is TGTGCCAGCAGCTTAGGGACAGGGGGTTATGAGCAGTACTTC. This sequence encodes CASSLGTGGYEQYF.

The rearrangement uses TRBV5-1 and TRBJ2-3; 16 positions agree with TRBD2. V lost 3 bases and J lost 9; bases outside the gene matches: 4. This CDR3 is built from 15 residues. Germline-derived CDR1 and CDR2 are SGHRS and YFSETQ. CDR3: CASSSGTSGGETQYF. The CDR3 bases are TGCGCCAGCAGCTCCGGGACTAGCGGGGGGGAAACGCAGTATTTT.

The V gene is TRBV13, the J gene TRBJ2-7; 7 bases match TRBD1. J was trimmed by 2 bases and V by 4 bases; bases with no gene match: 8. Germline loops: CDR1 PRHDT, CDR2 FYEKMQ (reference sequence). CDR3 length: 15 residues. This chain's CDR3 is CASSSRQGQAYEQYF. The CDR3 DNA sequence: TGTGCCAGCAGCTCCAGACAGGGCCAGGCCTACGAGCAGTACTTC. The variable domain in full, with the rest retrieved from reference TRBV13 and TRBJ2-7, is AAGVIQSPRHLIKEKRETATLKCYPIPRHDTVYWYQQGPGQDPQFLISFYEKMQSDKGSIPDRFSAQQFSDYHSELNMSSLELGDSALYFCASSSRQGQAYEQYFGPGTRLTVT.